A single sample gave rise to the 14 T cell receptor beta chains below, sequenced in a study of blood T cells in healthy people across ages. Next came a second PCR, run for about 6 to 12 cycles, which used a sample-barcoded 5' primer along with a J-beta primer mix. TCRdb used MiXCR to reprocess the 5' RACE reads, holding one entry per CDR3 protein. The sample holds 800,000 to 950,000 distinct CDR3 sequences; 36% are singletons and the top ten take 13%. The material sequenced was blood. The receptors shown here come from a man between 18 and 29 years old in good health.

There are a few counts of this clonotype. The chain recombines TRBV7-2 with TRBJ1-6; D call uncertain. Germline V gene data show CDR1 as SGHTA and CDR2 as FQGNSA. There are 17 residues in the CDR3. V lost 5 bases, J lost 2 bases, and 16 bases lay in between. The CDR3 DNA sequence: TGTGCCAGCAGCCCAAGGGTAGGGAGTCCCTATAATTCACCCCTCCACTTT. Translated, it gives CASSPRVGSPYNSPLHF.

This clonotype was picked up a small number of times. The chain has TRBV6-2 or TRBV6-3 and TRBJ2-7, with TRBD1 matching over 12 bases. Unmatched junction bases numbered 8, after V lost 2 bases and J lost 3 bases. In germline, CDR1 is MNHEY, CDR2 SVGEGT. The CDR3 is 17 residues long. The CDR3 here is CASSYPAGQGALYEQYF. CDR3 in DNA: TGTGCCAGCAGTTACCCAGCGGGACAGGGGGCCCTCTACGAGCAGTACTTC.

The chain couples TRBV27 to TRBJ2-7, with D unclear. Deletions cut 6 bases from V and 7 bases from J, with 16 bases between. CDR1 and CDR2 (germline): MNHEY, SMNVEV (reference sequence). This CDR3 region has 13 residues. CDR3 region: CASRAGYYNEQYF. The CDR3 nucleotides are TGTGCCAGCAGGGCAGGTTACTACAATGAGCAGTACTTC.

The V and J genes are TRBV4-2 and TRBJ2-2; D tentatively reads TRBD1 or TRBD2 (5 bases each). Trimming removed 2 bases from V and 4 bases from J, with 14 bases in between. Germline loops: CDR1 LGHNA, CDR2 YNFKEQ. The CDR3 is made up of 16 amino acids. The CDR3 reads CASSQLAMGVTGELFF. The CDR3, as DNA: TGTGCCAGCAGCCAATTGGCGATGGGGGTCACCGGGGAGCTGTTTTTT.

The V call is TRBV12-3 or TRBV12-4, the J call TRBJ2-7; 9 nucleotides agree with TRBD2. The V and J ends lost 0 bases and 7 bases, in that order; junction bases with no gene match: 7. The CDR3 has 15 residues. The chain's CDR3 is CASSLAGTSFNEQYF. The CDR3, as DNA: TGTGCCAGCAGTTTAGCGGGGACTAGCTTTAATGAGCAGTACTTC.

This clonotype occurred a few times. The V gene is TRBV27, the J gene TRBJ2-5; 12 nucleotides line up with TRBD2. This CDR3 has 15 residues. The germline gives CDR1 MNHEY, CDR2 SMNVEV (reference sequence). The V gene end was trimmed by 6 bases and the J gene end by 4 bases; junction bases not matched to a gene: 6. The CDR3 loop reads CASSRGTSGRETQYF. Here the CDR3 DNA reads TGTGCCAGCAGCCGCGGGACTAGCGGGCGAGAGACCCAGTACTTC.

This chain connects TRBV4-1 to TRBJ2-1, with 8 positions matching TRBD2. Germline assignment: CDR1 MGHRA and CDR2 YSYEKL. The V gene end was trimmed by 4 bases and the J gene end by 8 bases; junction bases not matched to a gene: 19. CDR3 length: 18 amino acids. The CDR3 sequence is CASSPWAESSAGVYEQFF. The CDR3, as DNA: TGCGCCAGCAGCCCGTGGGCTGAAAGTTCAGCGGGGGTCTATGAGCAGTTCTTC.

The table lists this clonotype with a few counts. The V gene is TRBV5-1, the J gene TRBJ1-6; the D gene is possibly TRBD1 (6 bases). The germline gives CDR1 SGHRS, CDR2 YFSETQ. Trimming removed 2 bases from V and 8 bases from J, with 20 bases in between. The CDR3 has 17 residues. CDR3 protein: CASSLRKTGQMDSPLHF. CDR3 DNA: TGCGCCAGCAGCTTACGAAAAACAGGGCAAATGGATTCACCCCTCCACTTT.

A few counts support this clonotype. The chain links TRBV3-1 to TRBJ2-7; the D is unclear. The CDR3 sequence is 14 residues long. V was clipped by 1 base and J by 4 bases, with 11 bases between them. CDR1 is LGHDT, CDR2 YNNKEL, per germline (reference sequence). The CDR3 DNA sequence: TGTGCCAGCAGCCAAGCGGCTAGGATATACGAGCAGTACTTC. Protein sequence: CASSQAARIYEQYF.

This clonotype showed up just a few times. DNA of the CDR3: TGTGCCAGCAGTTTATCTCTGGGGGGGGTTTTCGAGCAGTACTTC. This translates into CASSLSLGGVFEQYF. This chain connects TRBV27 to TRBJ2-7; TRBD2 matches 7 bases. In germline, CDR1 is MNHEY, CDR2 SMNVEV (reference sequence). This CDR3 has 15 amino acids. With V trimmed by 0 bases and J by 6 bases, 8 bases remained unmatched.

The table lists this clonotype with a few counts. The V gene is TRBV20-1, the J gene TRBJ1-1, with 7 bases matching TRBD1. This CDR3 has 14 amino acids. The trim removed 5 bases at V and 1 base at J, leaving 7 bases unmatched. CDR1 and CDR2 from the germline V gene are DFQATT and SNEGSKA (reference sequence). The CDR3 loop is CSASPRTGNTEAFF. The CDR3 DNA follows: TGCAGTGCTTCTCCCCGGACAGGGAACACTGAAGCTTTCTTT.

The genes are TRBV20-1 and TRBJ1-1, with 10 positions matching TRBD1. This CDR3 comprises 13 residues. V lost 6 bases, J lost 7 bases, and 8 bases stayed unmatched. Per the germline V gene, CDR1 is DFQATT and CDR2 is SNEGSKA (reference sequence). The CDR3 loop reads CSAPGQGNSEAFF. CDR3 DNA sequence: TGCAGTGCCCCGGGACAGGGGAATAGTGAAGCTTTCTTT.

V and J are TRBV4-2 and TRBJ2-3; 8 positions match TRBD2. Germline values: CDR1 LGHNA, CDR2 YNFKEQ. Unmatched junction bases numbered 5, after V lost 1 base and J lost 2 bases. The CDR3 covers 16 residues. The CDR3, as DNA: TGTGCCAGCAGCCAAGGGACTAGCTGGAACACAGATACGCAGTATTTT. This translates into CASSQGTSWNTDTQYF.

CDR3: CASRKDRGRTEAFF. CDR3 in DNA: TGCGCCAGCAGGAAAGACAGGGGGCGGACTGAAGCTTTCTTT. The chain employs TRBV5-1 and TRBJ1-1, with 10 bases aligning to TRBD1. This CDR3 comprises 14 residues. The V and J ends lost 5 bases and 5 bases, in that order; junction bases with no gene match: 6. Germline V gene lookup returns CDR1 SGHRS and CDR2 YFSETQ.